This T cell receptor (beta chain) was recorded in a study of cytomegalovirus exposure and HLA in healthy donors (dated by TCRdb to 2017 to 2019). Context from the whole study: An earlier analysis of 587 of the donors reported around 280 Gb of sequence data and 95 million to 140 million unique TCR beta sequences obtained from 180 million or so T cells. Alongside the repertoire data, information on donor age, sex, ethnicity and CMV serostatus was compiled. Rather than using new phenotypic data, the later analysis identified candidate immune exposures from TCR beta sequences and from how often those sequences occurred across donors. Among roughly 370 genotyped donors of the cohort, an average of 235,054 unique TCR beta nucleotide sequences were sequenced per donor, roughly 20% of them non-productive. The study aimed to test whether cataloging public T cell receptors could reveal signatures of past pathogen exposure. Every repertoire in the discovery cohort had been generated on one and the same sequencing platform. In addition to the first cohort of roughly 700 subjects, a separate validation cohort of 130 or so different subjects was used. To predict cytomegalovirus infection status, the study brought together high-throughput TCR immunosequencing, statistical association of individual TCRs with disease status, and machine learning. An earlier analysis of a few hundred of the donors applied high-throughput TCR beta sequencing to assess whether each TCR beta V gene segment acted as functional or pseudogenic. Among the roughly 400 genotyped donors, approximately 81% belonged to the genetic ancestry cluster associated with self-reported Caucasian donors. Typing coverage differed by locus: A, B, C, DRB1 and DQB1 were typed in roughly 620-630 donors, DQA1 in 500 to 550, DPA1 in around 600, and DPB1 in roughly 450. Roughly 320 gigabases of sequencing data and around 80 million unique TCR sequences made up an early release that covered over 550 HLA-typed donors. The study profiled the T cell repertoires of more than 500 subjects by immunosequencing and related them to cytomegalovirus serostatus. In a later genetic analysis, genome-wide SNP genotypes for about 55% of the 666 donors were used, and that subset was treated as a discovery cohort. Class I and class II HLA loci were covered by the typing at four-digit resolution. To study patterns of TCR occurrence, a later analysis re-analyzed previously published TCR beta repertoires from 550 to 800 donors and added high-resolution HLA genotyping. Because of strong linkage in the cohort, roughly five DR-DQ haplotypes were treated as single units for association and clustering.

Summary of the overall study and its limitations: Correlated functional status among segregating V segments might be attributable to linkage disequilibrium, but an unknown experimental factor could not be ruled out. In both the original and validation cohorts, the classifier was reported to diagnose cytomegalovirus status with high specificity and sensitivity. Most TCR sequences were seen in very few donors, while some public TCRs were found in many individuals. In vitro tests confirmed that a few of the cytomegalovirus-associated TCR beta chains recognize cytomegalovirus antigens. In a later genetic analysis, fewer N-insertions in productive TCRs were reported among donors in an Asian-associated ancestry cluster than the roughly 640-donor mean. A further reported finding was that TCR beta sequences accurately predicted the HLA-A and HLA-B alleles for most subjects in the first cohort. Several of the top co-occurrence clusters appeared to be linked to parvovirus B19, influenza, CMV and Epstein-Barr virus, according to a later analysis. V-gene and J-gene trimming of TCR beta chains was associated with a missense DCLRE1C variant in a later genetic analysis, and the association was replicated in an independent cohort. The cohort was sequenced for TCR beta chains only, and without alpha or paired-chain data the features that could be detected were limited. A cluster of highly shared sequence variants was judged likely to represent a technical artifact of the sequencing pipeline. The authors suggested that the approach could potentially be generalized to other disease states and immunological phenotypes. The study gave a list of about 170 TCR beta chains associated with cytomegalovirus. Seventeen rarely observed V segments, including chromosome 9 orphons, were excluded from the earlier analysis of a few hundred of the donors because counts were too low. According to a later analysis, most CMV-associated TCR beta chains appeared to be HLA-restricted, and the HLA associations seemed to be driven largely by CMV exposure. In a later analysis, HLA-associated TCR beta chains were found to be more clonally expanded and to have lower generation probabilities than equally common non-associated chains. In a later analysis, over 15,000 TCR beta sequences were associated with specific HLA alleles at a false discovery rate of 0.05. According to a later analysis, TCR association rates differed among HLA loci, with DRB1 alleles showing the most associated TCRs and HLA-C alleles showing the fewest. HLA typing was unavailable for some donors at each locus, so association tests used only the typed subset. Some IMGT-functional V segments, including TRBV6-2 and TRBV6-3, could not be distinguished by the 87-base-pair reads and were therefore excluded. The only immune exposure information available for the cohort was CMV serostatus. The presence/absence analyses assumed that sequencing depth was roughly uniform across donors, and that assumption may not be true. When HLA alleles, especially DR and DQ, strongly co-occurred, attributing TCR associations to individual alleles was difficult. An earlier analysis of approximately 500 of the donors showed that most TCR beta V segments appeared in productive rearrangements either about 87% or about 30% of the time, which broadly matched IMGT annotations.

V loses 4 bases at its end and J loses 4 bases; junction bases beyond the gene matches: 0. Via the germline V gene, CDR1 is MNHNS and CDR2 SASEGT. Including the terminal cysteine and phenylalanine, the CDR3 comprises 15 residues. Only the CDR3 part of the read is kept: 45 bases, read in frame from the first base. In total, more than 500 healthy bone marrow donors made up the cohort. Cohort members were all nominally healthy when sampled, although unrecorded immune exposures were likely present. The donor tested CMV seropositive and was one of the 289 seropositive cohort members. Each donor provided a peripheral blood sample, and peripheral blood mononuclear cells were used for TCR beta sequencing. Genomic DNA extraction from the blood cell samples was performed with the Qiagen DNeasy Blood Extraction Kit. This clone was picked up a small number of times. The antigen this receptor binds is unknown. Base qualities are not provided; no much larger clone lies one nucleotide away.

The library relied on the immunoSEQ multiplex PCR assay. For the multiplex PCR, a mixture combining 60 forward primers for TCR Vbeta segments and 13 reverse primers for TCR Jbeta segments was used. The CDR3 region of rearranged TCR beta genes was amplified from genomic DNA by a multiplex PCR assay. Amplified TCR beta libraries were sequenced as 87-base-pair reads on the Illumina HiSeq System. In the authors' own workflow: A later analysis counted about 80 million unique TCR beta chains across the approximately 700 repertoires, and some 12 million of these chains were shared by at least two donors. Raw reads were error-corrected and collapsed into unique sequences with a nearest-neighbor algorithm that merged closely related sequences to remove PCR and sequencing errors. CDR3 sequences were aligned to IMGT reference sequences to assign V, D and J gene segments. For a sequence to be retained, at least a six-nucleotide match to both a V gene segment and a J gene segment was required. A rearrangement was called productive if the CDR3 had no stop codons and remained in frame with V and J, and every other rearrangement was called non-productive. CDR3 was defined according to IMGT convention as the region running from the second conserved V-encoded cysteine to the conserved J-encoded phenylalanine. The earlier analysis of 450 to 750 of the donors excluded any sequence lacking an unambiguous match to a single V gene segment. An earlier analysis of almost 600 of the donors classified V segments as functional when productive rearrangements were above 56.7% and as segregating when the standard deviation between donors was above 5%. To diagnose cytomegalovirus status from the catalog of TCR beta chain sequences, a statistical classification framework was built. In a later analysis, TCR nucleotide sequences were compared against IMGT/GENE-DB human TR gene sequences so that V and J genes could be assigned. Using the TCRdist pipeline, a later analysis assigned CDR3 sequences along with most-parsimonious VDJ recombination scenarios. A later analysis defined each TCR beta chain by its CDR3 amino acid sequence plus V-gene family, and excluded reads lacking a unique V-gene family. In a later analysis, around 650 highly shared, low-generation-probability nucleotide sequences were removed to address suspected cross-contamination and a sequencing artifact. For each public chain, a later analysis derived a clonal expansion index from normalized ranks of inferred template counts within each repertoire. A later analysis computed generation probabilities with a VDJ recombination model fitted to out-of-frame rearrangements, and checked the results against IGoR. Hypergeometric tests were used in a later analysis to score TCR-TCR, TCR-HLA and TCR-CMV co-occurrence, with a repertoire-size bias correction applied to the TCR pairs. False discovery rates were estimated in a later analysis by permuting HLA or CMV assignments 20 times. In a later analysis, co-occurring TCRs were grouped with DBSCAN, and TCRdist sequence similarity was added when clustering was performed within HLA-allele-positive subsets. Co-occurrence clustering excluded repertoires with fewer than 30,000 or more than 120,000 public chains, plus five with anomalous nucleotide sharing. Sourced from immuneACCESS, this table was stored by TCRdb with only in-frame sequences that have V and J called. A share of the clones is absent; for the studies checked, an unresolved V gene accounts for under half, and the remainder has no known explanation. V and J calls and clone size are those listed in that table; D and trimming were worked out from the DNA. The sample data list fewer than 80,000 clones, and roughly two thirds of these were observed just once. The ten largest clones represent approximately 6.9% of the sample.

Input material: PBMCs. This receptor was identified in a woman between 45 and 65 years old in good health and CMV-seropositive. The rearranged chain carries TRBV6-1 and TRBJ2-3; 15 junctional bases match TRBD2. The CDR3 is CASSGTSGGADTQYF. In nucleotide form, the sequence is TGTGCCAGCAGTGGGACTAGCGGGGGGGCAGATACGCAGTATTTT.